This entry lists 5 T cell receptor beta chains sequenced from one sample in a study of blood T cells in healthy people across ages. For the second PCR, which ran for about 7 to 11 cycles, a sample-barcoded 5' primer and a J-beta primer mix were used. Using its own MiXCR run on the 5' RACE reads, TCRdb lists one record per CDR3 protein. The sample lists about 1.7 million distinct CDR3 sequences; roughly 30% were seen once. The sample taken for sequencing was blood. These receptors were obtained from a woman in her thirties in good health.

The chain is built from TRBV2 and TRBJ2-5, with D maybe TRBD1 (6 bases). The CDR3 contains 15 residues. The germline V gene encodes CDR1 SNHLY and CDR2 FYNNEI. V was trimmed by 2 bases and J by 9 bases, leaving 19 bases between them. Here the CDR3 reads CASSERQGPTMAQYF. The CDR3 DNA is TGTGCCAGCAGTGAAAGGCAGGGGCCCACCATGGCCCAGTACTTC.

This clonotype was picked up many times. The V call is TRBV6-5, the J call TRBJ2-5, with 10 bases matching TRBD2. Losses at the gene ends were 8 bases for V and 4 bases for J; bases not matched to a gene: 10. The germline gives CDR1 MNHEY, CDR2 SVGAGI. This CDR3 region has 15 residues. The CDR3 reads CASAPASGSPETQYF. The CDR3 DNA follows: TGTGCCAGCGCACCGGCTAGCGGGAGTCCAGAGACCCAGTACTTC.

This clonotype has ten or more counts. The chain employs TRBV10-3 and TRBJ2-5; no clear D. CDR3 size: 14 residues. Germline V gene data show CDR1 as ENHRY and CDR2 as SYGVKD. The V end lost 0 bases, the J end lost 2 bases, and 7 bases lay between the germline ends. In DNA, the CDR3 is TGTGCCATCAGTGAGTCTTTGGAACAAGAGACCCAGTACTTC. Protein sequence: CAISESLEQETQYF.

The V gene is TRBV18, the J gene TRBJ2-3, with unresolved D. The V end lost 4 bases, the J end lost 0 bases, and 8 bases lay between the germline ends. This CDR3 region has 14 residues. Germline CDR1 reads KGHSH; CDR2 reads LQKENI. The DNA of the CDR3 is TGTGCCAGCTCACGTCGGTCTAGCACAGATACGCAGTATTTT. Translation gives CASSRRSSTDTQYF. The whole variable domain, remainder taken from reference TRBV18 and TRBJ2-3, is NAGVMQNPRHLVRRRGQEARLRCSPMKGHSHVYWYRQLPEEGLKFMVYLQKENIIDESGMPKERFSAEFPKEGPSILRIQQVVRGDSAAYFCASSRRSSTDTQYFGPGTRLTVL.

This chain joins TRBV9 and TRBJ2-1; D remains unclear. The CDR3 has 15 residues. Trimming left V 0 bases short and J 0 bases short, with 7 bases between. Germline loops: CDR1 SGDLS, CDR2 YYNGEE. CDR3 coding DNA: TGTGCCAGCAGCGTAGAAGGAACCTCCTACAATGAGCAGTTCTTC. This codes for CASSVEGTSYNEQFF.